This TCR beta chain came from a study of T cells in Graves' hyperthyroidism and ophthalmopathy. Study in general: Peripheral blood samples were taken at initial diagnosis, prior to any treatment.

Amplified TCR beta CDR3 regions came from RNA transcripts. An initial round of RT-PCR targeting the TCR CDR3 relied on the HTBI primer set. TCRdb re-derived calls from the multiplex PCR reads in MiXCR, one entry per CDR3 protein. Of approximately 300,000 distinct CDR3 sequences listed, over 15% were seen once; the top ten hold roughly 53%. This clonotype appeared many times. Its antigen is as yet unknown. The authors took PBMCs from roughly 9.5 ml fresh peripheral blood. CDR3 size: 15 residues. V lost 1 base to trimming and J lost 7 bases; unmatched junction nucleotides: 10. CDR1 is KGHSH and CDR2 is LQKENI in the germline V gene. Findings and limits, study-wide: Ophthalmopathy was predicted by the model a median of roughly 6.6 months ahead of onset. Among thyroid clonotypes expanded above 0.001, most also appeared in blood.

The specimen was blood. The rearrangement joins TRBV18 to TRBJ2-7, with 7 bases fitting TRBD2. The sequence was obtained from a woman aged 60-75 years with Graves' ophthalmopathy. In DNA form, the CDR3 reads TGTGCCAGCTCACCACGCCCCCCGGGGGGAGAAGAGCAGTACTTC. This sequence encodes CASSPRPPGGEEQYF.